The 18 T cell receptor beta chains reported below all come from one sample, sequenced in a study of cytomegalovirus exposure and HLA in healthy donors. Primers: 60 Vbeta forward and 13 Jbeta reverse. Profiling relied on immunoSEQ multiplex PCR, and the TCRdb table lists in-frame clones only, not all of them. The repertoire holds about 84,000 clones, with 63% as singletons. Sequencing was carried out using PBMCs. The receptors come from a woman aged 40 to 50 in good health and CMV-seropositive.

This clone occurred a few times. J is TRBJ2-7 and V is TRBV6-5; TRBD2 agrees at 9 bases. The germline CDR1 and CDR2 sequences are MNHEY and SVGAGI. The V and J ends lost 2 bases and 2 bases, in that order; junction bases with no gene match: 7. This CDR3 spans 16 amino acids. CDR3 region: CASSYRRTSDPYEQYF. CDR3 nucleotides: TGTGCCAGCAGTTACCGCCGGACTAGCGATCCCTACGAGCAGTACTTC.

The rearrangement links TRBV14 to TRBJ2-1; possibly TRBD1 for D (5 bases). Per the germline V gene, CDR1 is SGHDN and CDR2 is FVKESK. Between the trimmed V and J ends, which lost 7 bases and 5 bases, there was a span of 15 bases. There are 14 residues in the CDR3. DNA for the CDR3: TGTGCCAGCACCCTAGGAACGGACAACAATGAGCAGTTCTTC. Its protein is CASTLGTDNNEQFF.

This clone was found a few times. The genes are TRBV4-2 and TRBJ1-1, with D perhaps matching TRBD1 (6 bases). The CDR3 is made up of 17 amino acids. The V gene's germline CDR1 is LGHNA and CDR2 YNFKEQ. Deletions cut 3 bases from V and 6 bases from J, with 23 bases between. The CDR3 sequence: CASSQTGGPIYGAEAFF. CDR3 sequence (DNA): TGTGCCAGCAGCCAGACGGGGGGGCCGATCTACGGCGCTGAAGCTTTCTTT.

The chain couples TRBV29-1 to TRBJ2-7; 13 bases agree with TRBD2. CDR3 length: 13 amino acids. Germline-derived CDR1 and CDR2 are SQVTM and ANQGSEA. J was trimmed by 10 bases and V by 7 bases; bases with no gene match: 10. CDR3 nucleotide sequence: TGCAGCGCCCCCGGACTAGCGGGAGAAAAACAGTACTTC. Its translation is CSAPGLAGEKQYF.

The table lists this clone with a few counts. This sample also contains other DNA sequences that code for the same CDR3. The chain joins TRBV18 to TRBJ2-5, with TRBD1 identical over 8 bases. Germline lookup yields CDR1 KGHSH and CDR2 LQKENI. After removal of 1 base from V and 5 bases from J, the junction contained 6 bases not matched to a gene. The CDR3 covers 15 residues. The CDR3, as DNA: TGTGCCAGCTCACCACGAGGACAGGGAGGCGAGACCCAGTACTTC. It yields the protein CASSPRGQGGETQYF.

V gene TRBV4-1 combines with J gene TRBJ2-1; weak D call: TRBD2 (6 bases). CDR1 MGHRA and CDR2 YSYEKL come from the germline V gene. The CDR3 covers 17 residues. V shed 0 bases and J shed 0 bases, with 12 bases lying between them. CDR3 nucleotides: TGCGCCAGCAGCCAAGATCCGGTCGGGAGCTCCTACAATGAGCAGTTCTTC. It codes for CASSQDPVGSSYNEQFF.

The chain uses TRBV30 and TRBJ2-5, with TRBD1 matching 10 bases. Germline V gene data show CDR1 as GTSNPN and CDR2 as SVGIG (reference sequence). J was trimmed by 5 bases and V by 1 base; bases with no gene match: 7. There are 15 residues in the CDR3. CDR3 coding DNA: TGTGCCTGGAGTGGCTGGACAGGGGGTCGGGAGACCCAGTACTTC. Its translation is CAWSGWTGGRETQYF.

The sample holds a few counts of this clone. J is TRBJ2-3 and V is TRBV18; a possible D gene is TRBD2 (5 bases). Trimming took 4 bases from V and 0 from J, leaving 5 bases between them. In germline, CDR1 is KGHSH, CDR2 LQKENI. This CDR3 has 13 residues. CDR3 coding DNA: TGTGCCAGCTCACGACTAAGCACAGATACGCAGTATTTT. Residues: CASSRLSTDTQYF.

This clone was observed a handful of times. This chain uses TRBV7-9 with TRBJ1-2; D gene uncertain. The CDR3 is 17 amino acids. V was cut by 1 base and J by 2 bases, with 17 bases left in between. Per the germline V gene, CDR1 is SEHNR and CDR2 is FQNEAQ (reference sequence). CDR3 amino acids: CASSLDGRELKNYGYTF. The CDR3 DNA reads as TGTGCCAGCAGCTTAGATGGGAGGGAACTTAAAAACTATGGCTACACCTTC.

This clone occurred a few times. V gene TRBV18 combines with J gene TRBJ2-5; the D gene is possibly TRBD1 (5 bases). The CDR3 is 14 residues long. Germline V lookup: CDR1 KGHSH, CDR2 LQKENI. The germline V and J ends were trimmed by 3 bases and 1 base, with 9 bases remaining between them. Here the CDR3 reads CASSPGQTQETQYF. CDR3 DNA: TGTGCCAGCTCACCGGGGCAGACCCAAGAGACCCAGTACTTC.

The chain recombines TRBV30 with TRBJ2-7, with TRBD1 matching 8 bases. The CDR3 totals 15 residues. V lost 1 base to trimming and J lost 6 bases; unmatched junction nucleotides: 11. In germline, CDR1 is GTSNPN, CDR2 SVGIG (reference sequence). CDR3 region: CAWSGGGQGAVEQYF. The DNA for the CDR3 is TGTGCCTGGAGTGGAGGGGGGCAGGGGGCGGTCGAGCAGTACTTC.

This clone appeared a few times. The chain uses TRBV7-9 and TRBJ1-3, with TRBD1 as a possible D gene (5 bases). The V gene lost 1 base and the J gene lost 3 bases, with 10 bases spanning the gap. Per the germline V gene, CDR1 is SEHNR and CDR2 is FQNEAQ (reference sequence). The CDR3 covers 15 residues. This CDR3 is CASSLEGDLGNTIYF. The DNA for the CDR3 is TGTGCCAGCAGCTTAGAAGGGGATCTTGGAAACACCATATATTTT.

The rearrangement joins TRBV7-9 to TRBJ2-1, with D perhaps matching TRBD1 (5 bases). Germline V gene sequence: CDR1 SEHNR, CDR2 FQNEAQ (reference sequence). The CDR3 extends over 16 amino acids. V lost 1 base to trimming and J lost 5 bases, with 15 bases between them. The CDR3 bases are TGTGCCAGCAGCTTAGTCGCCAGGGCCTTAAACAATGAGCAGTTCTTC. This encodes CASSLVARALNNEQFF.

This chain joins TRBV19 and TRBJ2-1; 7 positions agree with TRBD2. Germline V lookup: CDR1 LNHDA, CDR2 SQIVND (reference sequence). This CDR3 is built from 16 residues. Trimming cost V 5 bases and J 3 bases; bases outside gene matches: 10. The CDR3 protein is CASSVSLALDYNEQFF. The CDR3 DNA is TGTGCCAGTAGTGTCTCACTAGCGCTCGACTACAATGAGCAGTTCTTC.

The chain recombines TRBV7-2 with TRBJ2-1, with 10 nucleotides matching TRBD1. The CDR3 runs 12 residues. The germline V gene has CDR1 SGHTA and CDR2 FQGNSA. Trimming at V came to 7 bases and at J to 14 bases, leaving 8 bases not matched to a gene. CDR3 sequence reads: CASTSDRGPEFF. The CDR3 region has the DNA TGTGCCAGCACCTCCGACAGGGGGCCCGAGTTCTTC.

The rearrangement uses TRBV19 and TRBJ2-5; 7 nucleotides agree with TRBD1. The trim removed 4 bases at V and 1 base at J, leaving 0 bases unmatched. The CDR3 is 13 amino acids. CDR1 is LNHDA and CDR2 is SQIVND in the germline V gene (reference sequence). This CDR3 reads CASSRQGQETQYF. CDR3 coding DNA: TGTGCCAGTAGTAGACAGGGCCAAGAGACCCAGTACTTC. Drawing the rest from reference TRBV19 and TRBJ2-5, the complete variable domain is DGGITQSPKYLFRKEGQNVTLSCEQNLNHDAMYWYRQDPGQGLRLIYYSQIVNDFQKGDIAEGYSVSREKKESFPLTVTSAQKNPTAFYLCASSRQGQETQYFGPGTRLLVL.

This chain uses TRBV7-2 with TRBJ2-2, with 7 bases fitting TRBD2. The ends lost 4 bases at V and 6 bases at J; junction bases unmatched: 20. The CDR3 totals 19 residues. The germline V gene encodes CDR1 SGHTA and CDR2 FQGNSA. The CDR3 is CASSSSPYSGLSFSGELFF. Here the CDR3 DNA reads TGTGCCAGCAGCTCTAGCCCCTACTCGGGACTATCTTTTTCCGGGGAGCTGTTTTTT.

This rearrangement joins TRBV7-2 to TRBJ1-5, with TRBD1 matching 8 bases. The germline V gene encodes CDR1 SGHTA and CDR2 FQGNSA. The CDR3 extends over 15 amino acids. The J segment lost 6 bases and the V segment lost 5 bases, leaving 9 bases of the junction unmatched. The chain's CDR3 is CASSPMGQAGQPQHF. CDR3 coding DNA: TGTGCCAGCAGCCCGATGGGACAGGCCGGTCAGCCCCAGCATTTT.